This record looks at one T cell receptor (beta chain) sequence and its context. Its antigen remains undetermined. The library relied on 5' RACE. For each TCR library, 3,500 to 4,000 ng of total RNA was used. For each sample, cDNA synthesis was carried out in eight separate reactions using SMARTScribe reverse transcriptase. During cDNA synthesis, template switching was used to introduce unique molecular identifiers that contained a 6-nucleotide sample barcode. TCRalpha and TCRbeta cDNA was amplified by two nested PCRs of roughly 15 and 9 cycles, with bead purification after each PCR. Before amplification, the cDNA was both treated with uracil DNA-glycosylase and purified with the QIAquick PCR purification kit. The second PCR was the step at which Illumina TruSeq-compatible adapters and sample-specific barcodes were added. TapeStation and Qubit were used to check library quality and concentration, and 5 to 5.5 ng of each library was pooled. Pooled libraries were sequenced on an Illumina HiSeq2500 single-index Rapid Run with 2 x 100 bp reads and custom sequencing primers. The paper's processing steps were these. MiGEC version 1.2.6 was used for UMI-based consensus assembly to correct PCR and sequencing errors. MiXCR version 2.1.1 handled V(D)J alignment, clonotype assembly and CDR3 extraction. To normalise gene usage, clonotype sharing and MAIT/NKT TCR abundance, the analysis used the top 1000, 10 000 and 20 000 clonotypes per sample. After downsampling to 27 000 UMIs, diversity was calculated as the inverse Simpson index using the vegan R package. Paired Mann-Whitney U tests were applied to discordant twin pairs, and Benjamini-Hochberg correction was used for multiple testing. Following TCRdb reprocessing, every CDR3 protein sequence forms one entry, and DNA is not provided. TCRdb's processing, not the authors' own work, is the source of the V and J calls. The table for this sample shows tens of thousands of distinct CDR3 sequences. The ten most abundant clones make up 6% to 9.5% of the sample.

From each donor, a roughly 2.5 ml peripheral blood sample was drawn into PAXgene tubes and stored at -80 degrees C. Without any T cell sorting, total RNA was extracted from whole blood using the PAXgene blood miRNA kit on an automated QIAcube. Peripheral blood from monozygotic twin pairs who were concordant or discordant for inflammatory bowel disease underwent deep TCRalpha and TCRbeta repertoire profiling using unique molecular barcoding. Smoking habits were recorded for all twin pairs, and individuals were classified as current, former or never smokers. These data come from a study of monozygotic twins with inflammatory bowel disease (dated by TCRdb to the late 2010s). For the study in its entirety: The complete study included 28 monozygotic twin pairs: 19 IBD-discordant Danish pairs and nine German pairs, of which four were IBD-concordant and five were IBD-discordant. Disease-associated traits were sought mainly through comparisons between IBD patients and their genetically identical healthy co-twins within discordant pairs. Each individual had, on average, about 151 000 unique TCRalpha sequences and 181 000 unique TCRbeta sequences available for analysis.

CDR1 and CDR2 are read off the germline V gene as KGHSH and LQKENI. The CDR3 runs 17 residues from the cysteine to the phenylalanine. The DNA is unrecorded. Results and caveats for the whole study, not just this receptor: Repertoire similarity did not differ between concordant and discordant twins, possibly due to limited statistical power. IBD patients had lower TCRbeta repertoire diversity, measured by the inverse Simpson index, than their healthy co-twins. IBD patients shared fewer clonotypes with other individuals than healthy twins did, most markedly in patients showing signs of disease activity. The results gave no support for a single strong signal or clonotype linked to IBD. Background noise and inter-individual variability may have been introduced into the repertoires by the differing immunosuppressive treatments among patients. Distinction between different T cell subtypes could not be achieved in the analysis.

This TCR was sampled from a human donor with ulcerative colitis or Crohn's disease, or a healthy co-twin of an affected twin (not recorded which). Recombination linked TRBV18 to TRBJ2-7. The sample consisted of blood. The CDR3 amino acid sequence is: CASSPTGPTLGTYEQYF. With the portions outside the CDR3 filled from the reference TRBV18 and TRBJ2-7 genes, the complete variable region becomes NAGVMQNPRHLVRRRGQEARLRCSPMKGHSHVYWYRQLPEEGLKFMVYLQKENIIDESGMPKERFSAEFPKEGPSILRIQQVVRGDSAAYFCASSPTGPTLGTYEQYFGPGTRLTVT.